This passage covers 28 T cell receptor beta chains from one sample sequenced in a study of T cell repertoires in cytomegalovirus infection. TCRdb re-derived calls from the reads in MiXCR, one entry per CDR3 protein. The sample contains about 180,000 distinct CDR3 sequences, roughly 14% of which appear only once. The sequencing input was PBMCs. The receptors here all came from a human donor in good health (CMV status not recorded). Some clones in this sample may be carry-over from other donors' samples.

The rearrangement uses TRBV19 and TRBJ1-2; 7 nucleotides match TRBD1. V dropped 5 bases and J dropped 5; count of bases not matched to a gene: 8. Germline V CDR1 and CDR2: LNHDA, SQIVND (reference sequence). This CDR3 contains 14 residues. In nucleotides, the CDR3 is TGTGCCAGTAGTCGGTCCGGGACAGAATATGGCTACACCTTC. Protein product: CASSRSGTEYGYTF. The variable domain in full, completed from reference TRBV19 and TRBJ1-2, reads DGGITQSPKYLFRKEGQNVTLSCEQNLNHDAMYWYRQDPGQGLRLIYYSQIVNDFQKGDIAEGYSVSREKKESFPLTVTSAQKNPTAFYLCASSRSGTEYGYTFGSGTRLTVV.

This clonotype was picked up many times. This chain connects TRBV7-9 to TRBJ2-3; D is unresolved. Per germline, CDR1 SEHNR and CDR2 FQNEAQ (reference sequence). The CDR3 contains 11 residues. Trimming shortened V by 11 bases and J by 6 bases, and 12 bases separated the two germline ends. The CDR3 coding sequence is TGTGCCGCTGGACGGCCCGATACGCAGTATTTT. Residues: CAAGRPDTQYF.

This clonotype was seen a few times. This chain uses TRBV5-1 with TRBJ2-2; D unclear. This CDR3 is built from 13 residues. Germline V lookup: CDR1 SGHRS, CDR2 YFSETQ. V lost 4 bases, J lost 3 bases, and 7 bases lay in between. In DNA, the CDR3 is TGCGCCAGCAGCATTACAGACACCGGGGAGCTGTTTTTT. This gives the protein CASSITDTGELFF. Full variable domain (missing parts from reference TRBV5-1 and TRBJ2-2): KAGVTQTPRYLIKTRGQQVTLSCSPISGHRSVSWYQQTPGQGLQFLFEYFSETQRNKGNFPGRFSGRQFSNSRSEMNVSTLELGDSALYLCASSITDTGELFFGEGSRLTVL.

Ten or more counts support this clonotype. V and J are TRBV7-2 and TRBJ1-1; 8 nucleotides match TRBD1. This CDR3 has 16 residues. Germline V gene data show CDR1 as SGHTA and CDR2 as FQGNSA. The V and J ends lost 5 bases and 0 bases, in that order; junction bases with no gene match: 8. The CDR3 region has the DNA TGTGCCAGCAGCCCCCACGGGACAGGCATGAACACTGAAGCTTTCTTT. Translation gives CASSPHGTGMNTEAFF.

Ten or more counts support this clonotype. CDR3 residues: CASSLAQGSYGNQPQHF. As DNA, the CDR3 is TGTGCCAGCAGCTTAGCGCAGGGGAGTTATGGCAATCAGCCCCAGCATTTT. The chain recombines TRBV7-2 with TRBJ1-5; possibly TRBD1 for D (6 bases). Germline CDR1 SGHTA, CDR2 FQGNSA. This CDR3 is built from 17 residues. The ends were cut back, 0 bases at V and 2 bases at J, with 14 bases in the middle. The full variable domain, completed using reference TRBV7-2 and TRBJ1-5, is GAGVSQSPSNKVTEKGKDVELRCDPISGHTALYWYRQSLGQGLEFLIYFQGNSAPDKSGLPSDRFSAERTGGSVSTLTIQRTQQEDSAVYLCASSLAQGSYGNQPQHFGDGTRLSIL.

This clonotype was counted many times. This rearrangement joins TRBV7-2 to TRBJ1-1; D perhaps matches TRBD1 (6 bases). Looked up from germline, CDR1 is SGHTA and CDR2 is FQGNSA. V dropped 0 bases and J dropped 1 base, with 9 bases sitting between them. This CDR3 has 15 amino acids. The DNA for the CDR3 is TGTGCCAGCAGCTTAGCAGCGGGGGCGAACACTGAAGCTTTCTTT. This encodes CASSLAAGANTEAFF.

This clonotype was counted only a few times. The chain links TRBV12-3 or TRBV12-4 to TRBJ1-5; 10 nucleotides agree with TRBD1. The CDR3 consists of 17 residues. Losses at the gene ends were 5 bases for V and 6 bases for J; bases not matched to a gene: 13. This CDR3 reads CASSPRGQGERGQPQHF. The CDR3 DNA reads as TGTGCCAGCAGTCCAAGAGGACAGGGGGAACGGGGTCAGCCCCAGCATTTT.

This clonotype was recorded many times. The CDR3 DNA reads TGTGCCAGCAGCGCCCCAGGGGTTTCCTACGAGCAGTACTTC. Encoded protein: CASSAPGVSYEQYF. The chain has TRBV7-9 and TRBJ2-7, with D possibly TRBD1 on 6 matching bases. CDR1 and CDR2 (germline): SEHNR, FQNEAQ (reference sequence). This CDR3 has 14 amino acids. The V end lost 5 bases, the J end lost 1 base, and 12 bases lay between the germline ends.

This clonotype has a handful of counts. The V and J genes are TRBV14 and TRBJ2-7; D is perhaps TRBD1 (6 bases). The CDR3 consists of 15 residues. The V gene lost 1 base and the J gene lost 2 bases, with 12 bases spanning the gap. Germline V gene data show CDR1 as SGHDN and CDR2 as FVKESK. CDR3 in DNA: TGTGCCAGCAGCCAAGTTGTAAGGGACACCTACGAGCAGTACTTC. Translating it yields CASSQVVRDTYEQYF.

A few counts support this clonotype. The CDR3 spells CASSDSSGFAKNIQYF. In nucleotides, the CDR3 is TGTGCCAGCAGCGACTCTAGCGGGTTCGCCAAAAACATTCAGTACTTC. This chain uses TRBV7-2 with TRBJ2-4; 8 nucleotides align to TRBD2. The CDR3 sequence is 16 residues long. Per the germline V gene, CDR1 is SGHTA and CDR2 is FQGNSA. V dropped 5 bases and J dropped 1; count of bases not matched to a gene: 7. The complete variable domain, with remaining parts taken from reference TRBV7-2 and TRBJ2-4, reads GAGVSQSPSNKVTEKGKDVELRCDPISGHTALYWYRQSLGQGLEFLIYFQGNSAPDKSGLPSDRFSAERTGGSVSTLTIQRTQQEDSAVYLCASSDSSGFAKNIQYFGAGTRLSVL.

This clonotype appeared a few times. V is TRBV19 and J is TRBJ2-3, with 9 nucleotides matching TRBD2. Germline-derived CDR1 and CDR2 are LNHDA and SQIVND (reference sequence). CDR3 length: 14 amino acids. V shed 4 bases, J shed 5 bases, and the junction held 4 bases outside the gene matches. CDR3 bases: TGTGCCAGTAGTACTGGAGCGGGGGGAGATACGCAGTATTTT. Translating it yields CASSTGAGGDTQYF.

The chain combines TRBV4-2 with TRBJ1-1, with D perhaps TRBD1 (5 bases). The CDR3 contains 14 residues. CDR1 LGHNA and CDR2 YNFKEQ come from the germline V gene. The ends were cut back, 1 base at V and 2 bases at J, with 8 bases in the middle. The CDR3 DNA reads TGTGCCAGCAGCCAAGGACGGACAAACACTGAAGCTTTCTTT. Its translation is CASSQGRTNTEAFF.

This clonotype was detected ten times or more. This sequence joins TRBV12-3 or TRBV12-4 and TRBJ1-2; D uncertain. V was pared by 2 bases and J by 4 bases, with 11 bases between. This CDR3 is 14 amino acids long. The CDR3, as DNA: TGTGCCAGCAGTTTATCTGACAAAGTCTATGGCTACACCTTC. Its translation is CASSLSDKVYGYTF.

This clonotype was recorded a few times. The CDR3 sequence is CSARDSRTITEAFF. In nucleotides, the CDR3 is TGCAGTGCTAGAGATTCCAGAACGATCACTGAAGCTTTCTTT. The chain combines TRBV20-1 with TRBJ1-1, with D unresolved. This CDR3 is 14 amino acids long. Per germline, CDR1 DFQATT and CDR2 SNEGSKA (reference sequence). V was trimmed by 0 bases and J by 4 bases, leaving 12 bases between them.

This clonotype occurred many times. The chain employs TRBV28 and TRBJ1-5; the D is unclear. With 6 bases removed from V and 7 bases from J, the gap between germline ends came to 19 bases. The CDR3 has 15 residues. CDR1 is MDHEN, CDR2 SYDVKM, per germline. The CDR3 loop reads CASSPTPGARQPQHF. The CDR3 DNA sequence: TGTGCCAGCAGCCCAACCCCAGGAGCCCGGCAGCCCCAGCATTTT.

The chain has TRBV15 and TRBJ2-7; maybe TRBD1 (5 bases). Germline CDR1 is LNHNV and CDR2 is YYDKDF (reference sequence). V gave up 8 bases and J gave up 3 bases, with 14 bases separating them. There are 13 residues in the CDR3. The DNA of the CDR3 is TGTGCCACCGTCAGACAGAGCGTCTACGAGCAGTACTTC. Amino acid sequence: CATVRQSVYEQYF.

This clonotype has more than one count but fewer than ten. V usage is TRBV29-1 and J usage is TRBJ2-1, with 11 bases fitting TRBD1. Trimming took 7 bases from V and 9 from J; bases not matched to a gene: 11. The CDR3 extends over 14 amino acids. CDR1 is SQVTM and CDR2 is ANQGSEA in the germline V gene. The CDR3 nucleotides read TGCAGCGCGTACCCGGGACAGGGGGACGGTGAGCAGTTCTTC. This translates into CSAYPGQGDGEQFF.

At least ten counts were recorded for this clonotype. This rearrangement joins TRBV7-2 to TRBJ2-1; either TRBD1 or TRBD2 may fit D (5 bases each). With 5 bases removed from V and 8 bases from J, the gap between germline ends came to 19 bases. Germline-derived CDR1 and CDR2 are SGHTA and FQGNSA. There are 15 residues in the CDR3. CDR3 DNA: TGTGCCAGCAGCAGCCGGGACCGAGTACTGGATGAGCAGTTCTTC. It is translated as CASSSRDRVLDEQFF.

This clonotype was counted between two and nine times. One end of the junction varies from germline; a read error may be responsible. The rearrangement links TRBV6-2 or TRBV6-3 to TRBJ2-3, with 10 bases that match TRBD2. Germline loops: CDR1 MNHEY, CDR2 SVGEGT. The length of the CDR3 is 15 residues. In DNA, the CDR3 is TGTACCAGTTCTCGGGTTCTAGCGGGGGCAGATACGCAGTATTTT. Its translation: CTSSRVLAGADTQYF.

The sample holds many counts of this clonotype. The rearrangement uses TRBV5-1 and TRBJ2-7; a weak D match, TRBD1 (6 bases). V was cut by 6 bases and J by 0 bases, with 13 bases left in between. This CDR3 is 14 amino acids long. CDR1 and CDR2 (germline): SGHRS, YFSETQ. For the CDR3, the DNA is TGCGCCAGCACCCCAGGGGACCGCTCCTACGAGCAGTACTTC. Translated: CASTPGDRSYEQYF. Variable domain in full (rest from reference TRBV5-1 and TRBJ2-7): KAGVTQTPRYLIKTRGQQVTLSCSPISGHRSVSWYQQTPGQGLQFLFEYFSETQRNKGNFPGRFSGRQFSNSRSEMNVSTLELGDSALYLCASTPGDRSYEQYFGPGTRLTVT.

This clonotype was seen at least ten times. This CDR3 reads CASSLTGGWTEAFF. The CDR3 DNA reads TGTGCCAGCAGCTTAACAGGGGGCTGGACTGAAGCTTTCTTT. This sequence joins TRBV7-2 and TRBJ1-1; TRBD1 matches at 9 bases. From germline, CDR1 is SGHTA and CDR2 FQGNSA. J gave up 5 bases and V 2 bases, and 3 bases lay outside the gene matches. The CDR3 loop spans 14 amino acids. Looking up the rest from reference TRBV7-2 and TRBJ1-1 gives the full variable domain: GAGVSQSPSNKVTEKGKDVELRCDPISGHTALYWYRQSLGQGLEFLIYFQGNSAPDKSGLPSDRFSAERTGGSVSTLTIQRTQQEDSAVYLCASSLTGGWTEAFFGQGTRLTVV.

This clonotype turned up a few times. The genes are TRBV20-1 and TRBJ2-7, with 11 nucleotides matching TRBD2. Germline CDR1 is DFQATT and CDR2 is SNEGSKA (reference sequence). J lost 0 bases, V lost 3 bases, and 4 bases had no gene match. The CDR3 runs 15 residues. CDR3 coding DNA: TGCAGTGCTAGGGGACTAGCGGAGGGCTCCTACGAGCAGTACTTC. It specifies CSARGLAEGSYEQYF.

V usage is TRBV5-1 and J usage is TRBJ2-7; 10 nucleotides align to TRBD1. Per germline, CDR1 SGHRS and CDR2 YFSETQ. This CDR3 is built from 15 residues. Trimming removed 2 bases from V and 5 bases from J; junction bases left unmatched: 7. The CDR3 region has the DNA TGCGCCAGCAGCTTTGTGGGACAGGGGCGCGACGAGCAGTACTTC. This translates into CASSFVGQGRDEQYF.

The CDR3 reads CASSLLGGGNQPQHF. CDR3 nucleotide sequence: TGTGCCAGCAGTTTATTAGGGGGTGGCAATCAGCCCCAGCATTTT. This rearrangement joins TRBV28 to TRBJ1-5; a possible D gene is TRBD1 (6 bases). CDR3 length: 15 amino acids. Germline V gene sequence: CDR1 MDHEN, CDR2 SYDVKM. V lost 1 base, J lost 2 bases, and 9 bases lay in between.

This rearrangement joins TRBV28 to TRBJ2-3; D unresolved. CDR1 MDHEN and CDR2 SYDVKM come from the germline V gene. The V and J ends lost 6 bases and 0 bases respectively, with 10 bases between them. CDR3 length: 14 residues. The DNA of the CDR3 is TGTGCCAGCAGCCCAAGAGTAAGCACAGATACGCAGTATTTT. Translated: CASSPRVSTDTQYF.

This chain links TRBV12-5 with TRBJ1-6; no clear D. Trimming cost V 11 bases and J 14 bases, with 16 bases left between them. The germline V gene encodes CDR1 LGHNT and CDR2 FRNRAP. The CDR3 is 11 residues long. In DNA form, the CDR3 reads TGTGCTGCCTCGGTCAGGCGGACCCTCCACTTT. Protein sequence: CAASVRRTLHF.

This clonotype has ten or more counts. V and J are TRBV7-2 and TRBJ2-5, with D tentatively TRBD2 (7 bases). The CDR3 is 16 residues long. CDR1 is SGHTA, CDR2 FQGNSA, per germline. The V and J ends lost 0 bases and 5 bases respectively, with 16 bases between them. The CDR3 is CASSLARGRERETQYF. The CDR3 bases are TGTGCCAGCAGCTTAGCGCGGGGGCGGGAGCGGGAGACCCAGTACTTC.

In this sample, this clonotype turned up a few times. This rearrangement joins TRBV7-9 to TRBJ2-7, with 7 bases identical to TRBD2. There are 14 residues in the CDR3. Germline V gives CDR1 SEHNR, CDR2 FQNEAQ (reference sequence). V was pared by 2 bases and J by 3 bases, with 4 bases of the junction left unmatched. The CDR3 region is CASSLSGLHYEQYF. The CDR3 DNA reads TGTGCCAGCAGCTTATCGGGACTACACTACGAGCAGTACTTC.